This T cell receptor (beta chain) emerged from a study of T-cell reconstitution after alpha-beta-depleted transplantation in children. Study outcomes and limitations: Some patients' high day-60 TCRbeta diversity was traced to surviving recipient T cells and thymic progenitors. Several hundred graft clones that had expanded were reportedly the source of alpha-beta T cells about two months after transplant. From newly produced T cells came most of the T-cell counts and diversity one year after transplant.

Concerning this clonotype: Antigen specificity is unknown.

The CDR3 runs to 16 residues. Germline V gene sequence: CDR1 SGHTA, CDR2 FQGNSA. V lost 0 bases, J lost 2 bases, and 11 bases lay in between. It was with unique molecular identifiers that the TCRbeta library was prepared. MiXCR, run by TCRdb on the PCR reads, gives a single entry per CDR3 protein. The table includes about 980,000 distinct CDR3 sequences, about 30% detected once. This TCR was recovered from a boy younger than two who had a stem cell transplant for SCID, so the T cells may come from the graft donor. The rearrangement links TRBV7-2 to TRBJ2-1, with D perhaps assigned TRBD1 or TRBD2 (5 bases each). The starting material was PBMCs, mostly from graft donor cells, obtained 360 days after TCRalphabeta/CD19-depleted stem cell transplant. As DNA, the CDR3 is TGTGCCAGCAGCTTAGCGGGGACCTTTGCCTACAATGAGCAGTTCTTC. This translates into CASSLAGTFAYNEQFF.